This T cell receptor (beta chain) was captured by sequencing in a study of blood T cell repertoires in COVID-19. Across the study: Acute and convalescent COVID-19 specimens originated in the United States, Italy and Spain. T cells, B-cell-depleted T cells, or PBMCs provided the cDNA or gDNA that served as material.

The CDR3 sequence is 14 residues long. CDR1 MDHEN and CDR2 SYDVKM come from the germline V gene. Trimming left V 3 bases short and J 0 bases short, with 6 bases between. In the original workflow: Reference gene primer amplification in the assay estimated nucleated cell counts. The table came from immunoSEQ multiplex PCR; TCRdb's copy has only in-frame clones and leaves some out. The V and J calls and clone size are taken from that table; D and trimming were inferred from the DNA. The sample consists of 150,000 to 180,000 clones, roughly four fifths of them appearing once. The receptor was derived from a woman in her fifties or sixties with acute or convalescent COVID-19. The sequencing input was peripheral blood. This chain joins TRBV28 and TRBJ1-3; no reliable D call. The CDR3 coding sequence is TGTGCCAGCAGTTTTGGGCCCTCTGGAAACACCATATATTTT. It is translated as CASSFGPSGNTIYF.